The 29 T cell receptor beta chains reported below all come from one sample, sequenced in a study of T-cell reconstitution after alpha-beta-depleted transplantation in children. TCRbeta library preparation incorporated unique molecular identifiers. TCRdb reprocessed the PCR reads via MiXCR and lists one record per CDR3 protein. Among around 490,000 distinct CDR3 sequences listed, about 10% were seen once. This specimen was PBMCs, mostly from graft donor cells, taken 180 days after TCRalphabeta/CD19-depleted stem cell transplant. The receptors stem from a female patient between 2 and 15 years old who had a stem cell transplant for aplastic anemia, so the T cells may come from the graft donor.

This clonotype occurred a few times. The rearrangement uses TRBV12-3 or TRBV12-4 and TRBJ1-1; D unclear. The ends were cut back, 8 bases at V and 1 base at J, with 5 bases in the middle. There are 11 residues in the CDR3. CDR3 in amino acids: CASFSNTEAFF. CDR3 nucleotide sequence: TGTGCCAGCTTTTCGAACACTGAAGCTTTCTTT.

The chain has TRBV5-1 and TRBJ1-2; TRBD1 matches 7 bases. The CDR3 is 14 amino acids. Trimming at V came to 2 bases and at J to 6 bases, leaving 7 bases not matched to a gene. Per germline, CDR1 SGHRS and CDR2 YFSETQ. The CDR3 here is CASSFRRQGDGYTF. The CDR3 nucleotides are TGCGCCAGCAGCTTTCGAAGACAGGGAGATGGCTACACCTTC.

The J gene is TRBJ1-1, the V gene TRBV28; no firm D call. Looked up from germline, CDR1 is MDHEN and CDR2 is SYDVKM. This CDR3 has 13 amino acids. V gave up 6 bases and J gave up 0 bases, with 8 bases separating them. CDR3 region: CASRPTVNTEAFF. The CDR3 bases are TGTGCCAGCAGGCCGACGGTGAACACTGAAGCTTTCTTT.

The chain couples TRBV3-1 to TRBJ2-2; 7 bases are a match to TRBD1. After removal of 10 bases from V and 4 bases from J, the junction contained 21 bases not matched to a gene. Germline lookup yields CDR1 LGHDT and CDR2 YNNKEL (reference sequence). CDR3 length equals 18 residues. In nucleotides, the CDR3 is TGTGCCACCTGCCAAAATGCTGCAGGGACAGTTAGCACCGGGGAGCTGTTTTTT. Translating it yields CATCQNAAGTVSTGELFF.

In the case of this clonotype: Germline is not matched at one junction end, which may reflect a read error. This rearrangement joins TRBV20-1 to TRBJ2-3; maybe TRBD1 (6 bases). This CDR3 is built from 14 residues. In germline, CDR1 is DFQATT, CDR2 SNEGSKA (reference sequence). CDR3: CGAYRDTSTDTQYF. The CDR3, as DNA: TGCGGTGCTTACCGGGACACCAGCACAGATACGCAGTATTTT.

The sample holds many counts of this clonotype. The J gene is TRBJ2-1, the V gene TRBV10-3; 10 nucleotides match TRBD2. The CDR3 length is 14 residues. Germline loops: CDR1 ENHRY, CDR2 SYGVKD. The junction had 10 bases not matched to a gene; V was cut back by 11 bases and J by 6 bases. CDR3 DNA: TGTGCCGCAGCCAGCGCTAGCGGGAGCAATGAGCAGTTCTTC. Protein: CAAASASGSNEQFF.

Many counts were recorded for this clonotype. The V call is TRBV7-8, the J call TRBJ2-1, with 10 bases fitting TRBD2. The CDR3 is 17 residues long. Trimming took 4 bases from V and 7 from J; bases not matched to a gene: 13. Per germline, CDR1 SGHVS and CDR2 FQNEAQ. The chain's CDR3 is CASSSSRVLAGANEQFF. The DNA for the CDR3 is TGTGCCAGCAGCTCCTCCAGAGTTCTAGCGGGGGCAAATGAGCAGTTCTTC.

This clonotype was found a few times. The CDR3 loop reads CATSPSGYEQYV. DNA of the CDR3: TGTGCCACCAGCCCTAGCGGCTACGAGCAGTACGTC. The V call is TRBV15, the J call TRBJ2-7, with TRBD2 matching over 7 bases. The germline gives CDR1 LNHNV, CDR2 YYDKDF (reference sequence). This CDR3 comprises 12 residues. The junction had 1 base not matched to a gene; V was cut back by 5 bases and J by 3 bases.

This chain joins TRBV29-1 and TRBJ1-1; the D is unclear. CDR1 is SQVTM and CDR2 is ANQGSEA in the germline V gene. V gave up 3 bases and J gave up 0 bases, with 8 bases separating them. This CDR3 has 13 amino acids. The CDR3 is CSVDADMNTEAFF. The DNA for the CDR3 is TGCAGCGTTGATGCAGATATGAACACTGAAGCTTTCTTT.

This clonotype was counted between two and nine times. V and J are TRBV18 and TRBJ2-1, with 7 bases aligning to TRBD2. CDR3 length equals 15 residues. Germline values: CDR1 KGHSH, CDR2 LQKENI. After removal of 6 bases from V and 7 bases from J, the junction contained 12 bases not matched to a gene. DNA of the CDR3: TGTGCCAGCTCTTCTTGGCGGGAGATCTTAAATGAGCAGTTCTTC. Residues: CASSSWREILNEQFF.

V and J are TRBV20-1 and TRBJ2-3; TRBD2 matches 9 bases. CDR3 length: 14 amino acids. Germline assignment: CDR1 DFQATT and CDR2 SNEGSKA (reference sequence). V lost 5 bases to trimming and J lost 1 base; unmatched junction nucleotides: 4. The CDR3 region has the DNA TGCAGTGCTGGCGGGGGGGCGGGCACAGATACGCAGTATTTT. It encodes CSAGGGAGTDTQYF.

This clonotype has more than one count but fewer than ten. The chain employs TRBV12-3 or TRBV12-4 and TRBJ2-7; 12 nucleotides agree with TRBD1. The CDR3 length is 17 residues. Trimming took 2 bases from V and 2 from J; bases not matched to a gene: 7. CDR3 in DNA: TGTGCCAGCAGTTTAAAAACCGGGACAGGGGGCACCTACGAGCAGTACTTC. Its protein is CASSLKTGTGGTYEQYF.

DNA for the CDR3: TGCGCCAGCAGCTTCCCCGGGACTGAATACAATGAGCAGTTCTTC. It codes for CASSFPGTEYNEQFF. The V gene is TRBV5-1, the J gene TRBJ2-1; D may be TRBD2 (6 bases). The CDR3 has 15 amino acids. CDR1 SGHRS and CDR2 YFSETQ come from the germline V gene. Trimming shortened V by 2 bases and J by 4 bases, and 13 bases separated the two germline ends. The whole variable domain, filled in from reference TRBV5-1 and TRBJ2-1, reads KAGVTQTPRYLIKTRGQQVTLSCSPISGHRSVSWYQQTPGQGLQFLFEYFSETQRNKGNFPGRFSGRQFSNSRSEMNVSTLELGDSALYLCASSFPGTEYNEQFFGPGTRLTVL.

Here the CDR3 reads CASSSRSPLNTGELFF. CDR3 bases: TGTGCCAGCAGCTCCCGTAGCCCCCTCAACACCGGGGAGCTGTTTTTT. This chain uses TRBV7-9 with TRBJ2-2; D is ambiguous. Germline CDR1 reads SEHNR; CDR2 reads FQNEAQ (reference sequence). CDR3 length: 16 amino acids. The V and J ends lost 4 bases and 2 bases respectively, with 14 bases between them.

This clonotype has only a few counts. The chain carries TRBV30 and TRBJ1-1, with a possible D match to TRBD1 (6 bases). Trimming removed 4 bases from V and 0 bases from J, with 9 bases in between. CDR1 is GTSNPN and CDR2 is SVGIG in the germline V gene (reference sequence). The CDR3 has 13 amino acids. The CDR3 DNA reads as TGTGCCTGGACAGGGGCCGTGAACACTGAAGCTTTCTTT. Amino acids: CAWTGAVNTEAFF.

Many counts were recorded for this clonotype. The chain joins TRBV11-2 to TRBJ2-1; D remains unclear. V was cut by 6 bases and J by 2 bases, with 14 bases left in between. The germline V gene has CDR1 SGHAT and CDR2 FQNNGV. This CDR3 has 15 residues. In DNA form, the CDR3 reads TGTGCCAGCAGACCTAGTTCAGTTCCCTACAATGAGCAGTTCTTC. Translation gives CASRPSSVPYNEQFF.

The rearrangement uses TRBV27 and TRBJ2-5; D is uncertain. Germline lookup yields CDR1 MNHEY and CDR2 SMNVEV (reference sequence). The CDR3 extends over 14 amino acids. Trimming left V 5 bases short and J 5 bases short, with 15 bases between. As DNA, the CDR3 is TGTGCCAGCAGTGTAAGGGCGTTTCGGGAGACCCAGTACTTC. It encodes CASSVRAFRETQYF.

This clonotype was seen a handful of times. The J gene is TRBJ1-3, the V gene TRBV7-9, with no clear D. With 3 bases removed from V and 0 bases from J, the gap between germline ends came to 9 bases. This CDR3 is built from 15 residues. From germline, CDR1 is SEHNR and CDR2 FQNEAQ (reference sequence). In DNA, the CDR3 is TGTGCCAGCAGCTTTGTGTCGAACTCTGGAAACACCATATATTTT. Its protein product is CASSFVSNSGNTIYF.

Only a few counts were recorded for this clonotype. The J gene is TRBJ1-3, the V gene TRBV18; D unresolved. The V gene lost 3 bases and the J gene lost 1 base, with 16 bases spanning the gap. Per the germline V gene, CDR1 is KGHSH and CDR2 is LQKENI. The CDR3 runs 17 residues. The CDR3 nucleotides read TGTGCCAGCTCACCCTCCCCGCCCACAGTATCTGGAAACACCATATATTTT. Translation: CASSPSPPTVSGNTIYF.

The chain employs TRBV5-1 and TRBJ1-2; D is ambiguous. Trimming removed 0 bases at V and 7 bases at J, with 10 bases between. Germline CDR1 SGHRS, CDR2 YFSETQ. The CDR3 has 13 residues. The CDR3 spells CASSLEPSTGYTF. CDR3 bases: TGCGCCAGCAGCTTGGAACCTTCCACTGGCTACACCTTC.

This chain links TRBV27 with TRBJ2-4; 12 bases line up with TRBD1. Germline V gene sequence: CDR1 MNHEY, CDR2 SMNVEV (reference sequence). The ends lost 5 bases at V and 3 bases at J; junction bases unmatched: 14. The CDR3 totals 19 residues. CDR3: CASSPRDRGRLAGKNIQYF. CDR3 nucleotide sequence: TGTGCCAGCAGTCCTCGGGACAGGGGGCGGCTAGCGGGCAAAAACATTCAGTACTTC.

This clonotype was seen a handful of times. This chain uses TRBV11-2 with TRBJ2-1; 8 nucleotides match TRBD1. V was pared by 7 bases and J by 7 bases, with 12 bases of the junction left unmatched. Germline V gene lookup returns CDR1 SGHAT and CDR2 FQNNGV. There are 15 residues in the CDR3. Here the CDR3 DNA reads TGTGCCAGCAATCCTAAGTGGACAGGGCAAAATGAGCAGTTCTTC. Encoded protein: CASNPKWTGQNEQFF. Based on the CDR3 plus reference TRBV11-2 and TRBJ2-1, the full variable domain is EAGVAQSPRYKIIEKRQSVAFWCNPISGHATLYWYQQILGQGPKLLIQFQNNGVVDDSQLPKDRFSAERLKGVDSTLKIQPAKLEDSAVYLCASNPKWTGQNEQFFGPGTRLTVL.

This clonotype was recorded a few times. The V and J genes are TRBV29-1 and TRBJ1-2; D remains unclear. The germline V gene has CDR1 SQVTM and CDR2 ANQGSEA. V was pared by 2 bases and J by 4 bases, with 14 bases between. The CDR3 length is 14 residues. Written as DNA, the CDR3 is TGCAGCGTTGAATTGGGCCAAGGCCGCTATGGCTACACCTTC. The encoded protein is CSVELGQGRYGYTF.

This rearrangement joins TRBV6-1 to TRBJ1-2; no firm D call. V was shortened by 5 bases and J by 5 bases, with 15 bases between the two germline ends. Germline assignment: CDR1 MNHNS and CDR2 SASEGT. The CDR3 length is 14 residues. CDR3 DNA sequence: TGTGCCAGCAGTCCCACGGGAAGCGGTTATGGCTACACCTTC. This sequence encodes CASSPTGSGYGYTF.

The table lists this clonotype with a few counts. J is TRBJ2-1 and V is TRBV5-1, with 11 bases identical to TRBD2. V was clipped by 4 bases and J by 5 bases; unmatched bases: 11. Germline CDR1 SGHRS, CDR2 YFSETQ. CDR3 length: 17 residues. CDR3 coding DNA: TGCGCCAGCAGCCGATTACTAGCGGGAGACTCTCACAATGAGCAGTTCTTC. The encoded protein is CASSRLLAGDSHNEQFF.

V gene TRBV30 combines with J gene TRBJ2-2; D uncertain. Germline V gives CDR1 GTSNPN, CDR2 SVGIG (reference sequence). Trimming shortened V by 7 bases and J by 4 bases, and 10 bases separated the two germline ends. CDR3 length: 12 amino acids. The CDR3 here is CASTWPTGELFF. CDR3 nucleotide sequence: TGTGCCTCGACATGGCCCACCGGGGAGCTGTTTTTT.

In this sample, this clonotype turned up a few times. The V and J genes are TRBV7-7 and TRBJ2-1; no reliable D call. This CDR3 contains 18 residues. Germline-derived CDR1 and CDR2 are SSHAT and FNYEAQ (reference sequence). Between the trimmed V and J ends, which lost 5 bases and 4 bases, there was a span of 24 bases. The CDR3 region is CASSELPSGSHLYNEQFF. The CDR3 DNA sequence: TGTGCCAGCAGCGAACTTCCATCGGGTAGCCATCTATACAATGAGCAGTTCTTC.

This chain connects TRBV9 to TRBJ2-3; maybe TRBD2 (7 bases). Germline CDR1 and CDR2: SGDLS and YYNGEE. The V and J ends lost 10 bases and 9 bases respectively, with 27 bases between them. The CDR3 totals 15 residues. The CDR3 nucleotides are TGTGCCTCAGCCCACGGGGGGCAAGGTTGGTACACGCAGTATTTT. This sequence encodes CASAHGGQGWYTQYF.

The chain links TRBV9 to TRBJ2-5, with TRBD2 matching over 7 bases. The ends lost 0 bases at V and 4 bases at J; junction bases unmatched: 3. CDR3 length: 14 residues. The germline CDR1 and CDR2 sequences are SGDLS and YYNGEE. The CDR3 bases are TGTGCCAGCAGCGTAGGCTCTAGCGGAGAGACCCAGTACTTC. It yields the protein CASSVGSSGETQYF.